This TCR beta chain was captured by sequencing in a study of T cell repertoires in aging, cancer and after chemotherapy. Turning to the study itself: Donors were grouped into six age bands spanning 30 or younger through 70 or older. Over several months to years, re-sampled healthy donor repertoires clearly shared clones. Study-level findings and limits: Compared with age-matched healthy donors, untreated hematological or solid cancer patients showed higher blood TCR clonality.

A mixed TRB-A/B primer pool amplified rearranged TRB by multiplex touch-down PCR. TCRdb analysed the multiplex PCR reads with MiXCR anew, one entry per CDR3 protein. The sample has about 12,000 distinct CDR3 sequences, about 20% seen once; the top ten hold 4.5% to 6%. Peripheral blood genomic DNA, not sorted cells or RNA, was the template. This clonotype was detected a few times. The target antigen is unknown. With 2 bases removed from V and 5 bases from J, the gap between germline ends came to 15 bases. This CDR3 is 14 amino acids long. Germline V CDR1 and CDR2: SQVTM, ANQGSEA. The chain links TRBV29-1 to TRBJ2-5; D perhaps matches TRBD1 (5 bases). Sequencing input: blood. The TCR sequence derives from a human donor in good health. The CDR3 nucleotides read TGCAGCGTTGAATATAAGGGGATGGGGGAGACCCAGTACTTC. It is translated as CSVEYKGMGETQYF.